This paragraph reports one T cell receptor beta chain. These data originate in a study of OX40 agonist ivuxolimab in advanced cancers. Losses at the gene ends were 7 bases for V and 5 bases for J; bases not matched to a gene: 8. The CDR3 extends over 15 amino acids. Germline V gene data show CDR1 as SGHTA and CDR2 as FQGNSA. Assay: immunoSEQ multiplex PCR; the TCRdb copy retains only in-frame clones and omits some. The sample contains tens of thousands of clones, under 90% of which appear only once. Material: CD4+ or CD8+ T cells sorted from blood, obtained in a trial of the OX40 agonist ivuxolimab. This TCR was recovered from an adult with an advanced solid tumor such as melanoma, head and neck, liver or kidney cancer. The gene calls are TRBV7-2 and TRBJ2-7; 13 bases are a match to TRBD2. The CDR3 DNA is TGTGCCAGCACCCTAACTAGCGGGAGGGCCAACGAGCAGTACTTC. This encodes CASTLTSGRANEQYF.